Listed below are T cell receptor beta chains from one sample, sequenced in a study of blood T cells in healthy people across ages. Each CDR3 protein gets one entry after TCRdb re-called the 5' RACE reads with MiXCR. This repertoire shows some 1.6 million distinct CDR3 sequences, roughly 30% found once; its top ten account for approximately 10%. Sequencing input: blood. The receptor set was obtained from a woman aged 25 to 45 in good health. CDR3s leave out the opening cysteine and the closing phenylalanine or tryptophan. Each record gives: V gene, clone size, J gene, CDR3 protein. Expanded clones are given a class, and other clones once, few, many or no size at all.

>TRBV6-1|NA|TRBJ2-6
VSGGLAAGANVLT
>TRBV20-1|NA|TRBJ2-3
SARRTHTDTQY
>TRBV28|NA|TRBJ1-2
ASSLEGGHYGYT
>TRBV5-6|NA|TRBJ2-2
ASSLEASRDGELF
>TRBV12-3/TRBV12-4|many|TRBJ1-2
ASSSPPGRGGYT
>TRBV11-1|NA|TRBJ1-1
ASRTSGTTGTEAF
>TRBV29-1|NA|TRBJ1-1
SVWAANTEAF
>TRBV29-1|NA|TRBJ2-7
SGEDQAQEQY
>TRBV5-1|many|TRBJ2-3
ASSLRTAQDTQY
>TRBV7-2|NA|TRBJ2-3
ASSLRIRGVADTQY
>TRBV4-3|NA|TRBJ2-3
ASSRRASTDTQY
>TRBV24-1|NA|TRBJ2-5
ATSEGLETQY
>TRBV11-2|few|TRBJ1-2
ANSLGRFGYT
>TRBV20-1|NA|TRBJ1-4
SARDPQGDEKLF
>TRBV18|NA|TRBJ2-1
ASSASPTQNEQF
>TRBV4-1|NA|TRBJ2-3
ASSPETGHGDTQY
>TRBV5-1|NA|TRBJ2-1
ASSSLQGNEQV
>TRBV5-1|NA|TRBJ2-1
ASSLPTGTGNDEQF
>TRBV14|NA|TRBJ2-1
ASSQDPVVAGGIHEQF
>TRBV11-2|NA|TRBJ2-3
ASSPGLAGGITDTQY
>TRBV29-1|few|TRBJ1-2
SVEAGEGYT
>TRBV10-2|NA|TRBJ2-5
ASKWRAGLEETQY
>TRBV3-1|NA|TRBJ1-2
ASSQSDHNYGYT
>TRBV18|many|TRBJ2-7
ASSPGSYEQY
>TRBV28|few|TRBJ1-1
ASSSSFVLPGPYRGPLGAF
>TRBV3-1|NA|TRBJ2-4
ASSRGVARAENIQY
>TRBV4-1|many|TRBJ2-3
ASSQDLRGTQY
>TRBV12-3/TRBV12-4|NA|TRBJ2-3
ASRLTSDTRY
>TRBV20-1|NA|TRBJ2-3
SAQWTVSTDTQY
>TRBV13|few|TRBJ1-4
ASSLGLRYEINSDATNEKLF
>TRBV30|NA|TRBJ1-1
ATRLTLNTEAF
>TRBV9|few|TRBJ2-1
ASSVELAGGLEQF
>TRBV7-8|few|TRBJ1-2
ASSLAVSSGYT
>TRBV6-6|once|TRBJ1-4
ASAPQGREKLF
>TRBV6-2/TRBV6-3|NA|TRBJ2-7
ASSYRTLTYEQY
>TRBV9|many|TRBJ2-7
ASSGLAGGPNEQY
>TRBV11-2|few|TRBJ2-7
ASTVTGNSYEQY
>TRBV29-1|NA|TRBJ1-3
SVEDPGRRGNTIY
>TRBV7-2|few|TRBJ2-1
ASSLEPLGGANEQF
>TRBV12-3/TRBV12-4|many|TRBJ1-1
ASSTGTVNTEAF
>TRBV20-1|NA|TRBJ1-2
SARDGAEQILGYGCT
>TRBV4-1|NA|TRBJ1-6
ASSPEGDLKGSLLH
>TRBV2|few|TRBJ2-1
ASPFPLCSYNEQF
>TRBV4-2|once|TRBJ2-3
ASSQETGRATDTQY
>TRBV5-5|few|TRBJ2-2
ASSLGLSVTGELF
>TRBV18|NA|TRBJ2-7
ASSPQQAPYEQY
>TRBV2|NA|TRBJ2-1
ATGPGHSEQF
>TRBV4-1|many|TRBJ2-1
ASSQVIIDNEQF
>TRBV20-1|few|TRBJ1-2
SARDTGYSGYT
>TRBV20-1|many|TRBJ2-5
SARDALLRGWTQETQY